What follows are 6 T cell receptor beta chains derived from one specimen sequenced in a study of blood T cell repertoires in COVID-19. Here immunoSEQ multiplex PCR was the method, and the copy in TCRdb shows in-frame clones only, minus some. The sample has 130,000 to 150,000 clones, approximately 87% seen once; the top ten hold approximately 1.2%. Sequenced input: PBMCs or T cells enriched from blood (not recorded which). The origin of the receptors is a woman aged 25 to 45 with acute COVID-19.

This chain links TRBV27 with TRBJ2-1; D is ambiguous. The CDR3 sequence is 12 residues long. Trimming pared 4 bases from V and 8 bases from J, leaving 9 bases between. Germline V CDR1 and CDR2: MNHEY, SMNVEV (reference sequence). The CDR3 sequence: CASSSQRDEQFF. The CDR3 coding sequence is TGTGCCAGCAGTTCCCAACGGGATGAGCAGTTCTTC.

The rearrangement joins TRBV28 to TRBJ2-3; 9 nucleotides align to TRBD2. Germline V gene lookup returns CDR1 MDHEN and CDR2 SYDVKM. The V gene end was trimmed by 7 bases and the J gene end by 3 bases; junction bases not matched to a gene: 8. This CDR3 region has 15 residues. CDR3 nucleotide sequence: TGTGCCAGCATAAGCGGGACTAGCCAAACAGATACGCAGTATTTT. Translation: CASISGTSQTDTQYF. Based on the CDR3 plus reference TRBV28 and TRBJ2-3, the full variable domain is DVKVTQSSRYLVKRTGEKVFLECVQDMDHENMFWYRQDPGLGLRLIYFSYDVKMKEKGDIPEGYSVSREKKERFSLILESASTNQTSMYLCASISGTSQTDTQYFGPGTRLTVL.

The sample holds a few counts of this clone. CDR3 in DNA: TGTGCCTGGAGTGTAACCGGACAGTACACTGAAGCTTTCTTT. The encoded protein is CAWSVTGQYTEAFF. V is TRBV30 and J is TRBJ1-1; D possibly corresponds to TRBD1 (6 bases). The length of the CDR3 is 14 residues. Germline V lookup: CDR1 GTSNPN, CDR2 SVGIG (reference sequence). The V end was cut by 0 bases, the J end by 3 bases, with 11 bases between.

The gene calls are TRBV2 and TRBJ2-4; D gene unclear. CDR1 and CDR2 from the germline V gene are SNHLY and FYNNEI. The germline V and J ends were trimmed by 0 bases and 0 bases, with 6 bases remaining between them. The CDR3 has 15 residues. The CDR3 bases are TGTGCCAGCAGTGAAGCTAACATAGCCAAAAACATTCAGTACTTC. Amino acid sequence: CASSEANIAKNIQYF.

The rearrangement links TRBV9 to TRBJ1-2; tentatively, D is TRBD1 (6 bases). Trimming stripped 4 bases from V and 4 bases from J, with 20 bases between. This CDR3 is 16 amino acids long. The germline V gene encodes CDR1 SGDLS and CDR2 YYNGEE. Written as DNA, the CDR3 is TGTGCCAGCAGCTTCCGGGACACCACAACCGCCTATGGCTACACCTTC. Translation gives CASSFRDTTTAYGYTF.

This clone was seen only a few times. V usage is TRBV28 and J usage is TRBJ1-2; perhaps TRBD1 as D (5 bases). V was pared by 5 bases and J by 4 bases, with 17 bases between. The CDR3 runs 15 residues. Germline V CDR1 and CDR2: MDHEN, SYDVKM. Written as DNA, the CDR3 is TGTGCCAGCAGTCCAAACAGGATCCTCCTCTATGGCTACACCTTC. Its translation: CASSPNRILLYGYTF.